This TCR beta chain was captured in a study of immune characterization of retroperitoneal liposarcoma. TCRdb fed the PCR reads into MiXCR, producing one record per CDR3 protein. The profile covers 10,000 to 12,000 distinct CDR3 sequences, with around a quarter appearing a single time and roughly 8.5% taken by the ten largest. The CDR3 contains 12 residues. Germline CDR1 SGHVS, CDR2 FNYEAQ. The V and J ends lost 1 base and 10 bases respectively, with 8 bases between them. This sequence was found in a male donor with retroperitoneal liposarcoma. This chain uses TRBV7-6 with TRBJ2-1; no reliable D call. Input material: tumor tissue. DNA of the CDR3: TGTGCCAGCAGCTTAGAGAGCTACGAGCAGTTCTTC. Its translation is CASSLESYEQFF.